Listed below are T cell receptor beta chains from one sample, sequenced in a study of cytomegalovirus exposure and HLA in healthy donors. The repertoire was sequenced with immunoSEQ multiplex PCR; TCRdb's copy has only in-frame clones and lacks some. The profile shows under 150,000 clones, 78% of them singletons. The specimen sequenced was PBMCs. Every receptor here comes from a woman aged 40 to 50 in good health and CMV-seronegative. CDR3s include the opening cysteine and the closing phenylalanine or tryptophan. The order of the fields is V gene, J gene, CDR3 protein.

>TRBV11-1|TRBJ2-7
CASSLADGQGDTYEQYF
>TRBV9|TRBJ1-6
CASSVGQASVGGPLHF
>TRBV7-2|TRBJ2-1
CASSLAGTSGGSSYNEQFF
>TRBV11-2|TRBJ2-7
CASSLDGGAGSGYSYEQYF
>TRBV30|TRBJ1-1
CVSQRAEAFF
>TRBV10-3|TRBJ2-2
CAIGGGTGELFF
>TRBV5-1|TRBJ1-1
CASSLGGNTEAFF
>TRBV7-3|TRBJ1-2
CASSPIGEGGYTF
>TRBV9|TRBJ2-1
CASSPTGTYNEQFF
>TRBV18|TRBJ2-2
CASSPLIPGARRILNTGELFF
>TRBV25-1|TRBJ1-5
CASSHAGNQPQHF
>TRBV19|TRBJ2-1
CASSLSSGVYNEQFF
>TRBV5-1|TRBJ1-3
CASSPGQVSGNTIYF
>TRBV14|TRBJ1-1
CASRKAGVPGAFF
>TRBV2|TRBJ2-5
CASSVETQYF
>TRBV2|TRBJ2-5
CASSERGETQYF
>TRBV30|TRBJ1-3
CAWTGQFLNTIYF
>TRBV6-4|TRBJ2-1
CASSVNSHGEQFF
>TRBV7-2|TRBJ1-1
CASSGPGLTEAFF
>TRBV5-1|TRBJ1-5
CASSLYRTGEAQPQHF
>TRBV7-9|TRBJ2-3
CASSLGVGRGPQDTQYF
>TRBV6-1|TRBJ2-2
CASSEAGGGADTGELFF
>TRBV9|TRBJ2-6
CASSVARSTGSFGANVLTF
>TRBV7-9|TRBJ1-1
CASNLGWDTKNTEAFF
>TRBV7-2|TRBJ2-3
CASSPSGGAGDTQYF
>TRBV5-4|TRBJ2-2
CASSLDRGPGELFF
>TRBV19|TRBJ2-1
CASSSSYLLRDRNNEQFF
>TRBV28|TRBJ1-3
CASSPHSPPSSGNTIYF
>TRBV7-8|TRBJ2-4
CASSFTSGGPENIQYF
>TRBV27|TRBJ2-7
CASRTREFGSYEQYF